This TCR beta chain was identified during a study of T cells after yellow fever vaccination. The study, taken as a whole, reports: Compared with primary, the secondary response was weaker and peaked at day 5, not 15.

V dropped 8 bases and J dropped 5; count of bases not matched to a gene: 0. The germline gives CDR1 SGHTA, CDR2 FQGNSA. The CDR3 runs 12 residues. Of note for this clonotype: Antigen unknown.

5'RACE template switching generated TCR cDNA, adding a universal primer site and UMIs. TCRdb itself ran the 5' RACE reads through MiXCR, one entry per CDR3 protein. The sample holds over 300,000 distinct CDR3 sequences; about 4% are singletons and the top ten take just under 25%. This receptor was obtained from a man between 18 and 29 years old who received the YFV17D yellow fever vaccine. Sample: PBMCs, taken 5 days after the yellow fever booster vaccination. The rearrangement uses TRBV7-2 and TRBJ1-4, with 9 bases matching TRBD1. CDR3 in amino acids: CASGTGNEKLFF. The DNA for the CDR3 is TGTGCCAGCGGGACAGGGAATGAAAAACTGTTTTTT.